A selection of T cell receptor beta chains follows, all from one sample in a study of T cells in localized non-small cell lung cancer. Measured with immunoSEQ multiplex PCR; TCRdb has only the in-frame clones, and not every one. The sample holds tens of thousands of clones; 87% are singletons and the top ten take roughly 6.5%. Source: peripheral blood, taken before any cancer treatment. Every receptor here comes from a woman between 35 and 75 years old with stage I lung adenocarcinoma. CDR3s leave out the opening cysteine and the closing phenylalanine or tryptophan.

J	V	CDR3
TRBJ1-3	TRBV1	TSSPLQTDPGNTIY
TRBJ2-7	TRBV7-2	ASSLSFYEQY
TRBJ2-1	TRBV5-1	ASSLIRNEQF
TRBJ1-6	TRBV6-5	ASSRTRSGALH
TRBJ1-2	TRBV9	ASSVESDSNYGYT
TRBJ2-1	TRBV7-9	ASSLKTGGEQF
TRBJ2-3	TRBV4-3	ASSQGHSGLQNTDTQY
TRBJ1-5	TRBV19	ASSTPGGGFKQPQH
TRBJ2-7	TRBV27	ASRQARGGSEQY
TRBJ2-7	TRBV28	ASRHGGFSYEQY
TRBJ2-1	TRBV28	ASRTGHNEQF